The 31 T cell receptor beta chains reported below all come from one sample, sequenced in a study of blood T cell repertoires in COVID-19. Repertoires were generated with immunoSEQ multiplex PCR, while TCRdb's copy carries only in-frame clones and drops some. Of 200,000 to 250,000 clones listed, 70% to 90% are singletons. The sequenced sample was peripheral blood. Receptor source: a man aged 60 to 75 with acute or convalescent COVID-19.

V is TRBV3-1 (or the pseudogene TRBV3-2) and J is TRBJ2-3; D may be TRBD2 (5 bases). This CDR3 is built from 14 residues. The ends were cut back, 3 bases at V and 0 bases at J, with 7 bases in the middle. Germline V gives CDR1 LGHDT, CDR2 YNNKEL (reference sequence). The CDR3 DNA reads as TGTGCCAGCAGCCAGACGGGGAGCACAGATACGCAGTATTTT. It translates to CASSQTGSTDTQYF.

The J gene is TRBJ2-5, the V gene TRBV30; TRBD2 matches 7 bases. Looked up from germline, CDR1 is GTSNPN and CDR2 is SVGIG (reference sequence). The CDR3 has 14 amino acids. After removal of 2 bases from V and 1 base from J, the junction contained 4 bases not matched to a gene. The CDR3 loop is CAWSPGTTQETQYF. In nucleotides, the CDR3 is TGTGCCTGGAGTCCGGGGACTACCCAAGAGACCCAGTACTTC.

The CDR3 reads CASSPSSQLNTEAFF. The CDR3 DNA reads as TGTGCCAGCAGCCCTAGTTCCCAACTGAACACTGAAGCTTTCTTT. This chain links TRBV11-1 with TRBJ1-1; no clear D gene. Looked up from germline, CDR1 is SGHAT and CDR2 is FQDESV (reference sequence). V was pared by 5 bases and J by 0 bases, with 13 bases between. The CDR3 runs to 15 residues.

CDR3 amino acids: CASSFWASGGNEQFF. CDR3 nucleotides: TGTGCCAGCAGTTTTTGGGCTAGCGGGGGAAATGAGCAGTTCTTC. The rearrangement joins TRBV6-2 or TRBV6-3 to TRBJ2-1; 10 nucleotides agree with TRBD2. Germline CDR1 is MNHEY and CDR2 is SVGEGT. CDR3 size: 15 residues. With V trimmed by 4 bases and J by 7 bases, 7 bases remained unmatched.

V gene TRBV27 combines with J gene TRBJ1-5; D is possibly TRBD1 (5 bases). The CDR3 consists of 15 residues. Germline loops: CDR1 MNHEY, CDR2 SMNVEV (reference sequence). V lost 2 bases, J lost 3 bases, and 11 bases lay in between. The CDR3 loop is CASSLGAANNQPQHF. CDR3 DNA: TGTGCCAGCAGTTTAGGGGCGGCAAACAATCAGCCCCAGCATTTT.

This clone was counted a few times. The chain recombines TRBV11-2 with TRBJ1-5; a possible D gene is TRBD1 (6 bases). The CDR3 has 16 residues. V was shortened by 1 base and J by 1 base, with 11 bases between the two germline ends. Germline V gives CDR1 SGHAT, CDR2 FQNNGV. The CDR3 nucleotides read TGTGCCAGCAGCTTAGGGGTGACAGGCAGCAATCAGCCCCAGCATTTT. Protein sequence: CASSLGVTGSNQPQHF. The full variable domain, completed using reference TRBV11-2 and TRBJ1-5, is EAGVAQSPRYKIIEKRQSVAFWCNPISGHATLYWYQQILGQGPKLLIQFQNNGVVDDSQLPKDRFSAERLKGVDSTLKIQPAKLEDSAVYLCASSLGVTGSNQPQHFGDGTRLSIL.

CDR3 loop: CAISDPGQGGKEQYF. CDR3 sequence (DNA): TGTGCCATCAGTGACCCGGGACAGGGGGGGAAGGAGCAGTACTTC. V gene TRBV10-3 combines with J gene TRBJ2-7; 11 bases align to TRBD1. After removal of 3 bases from V and 7 bases from J, the junction contained 8 bases not matched to a gene. The CDR3 sequence is 15 residues long. From germline, CDR1 is ENHRY and CDR2 SYGVKD.

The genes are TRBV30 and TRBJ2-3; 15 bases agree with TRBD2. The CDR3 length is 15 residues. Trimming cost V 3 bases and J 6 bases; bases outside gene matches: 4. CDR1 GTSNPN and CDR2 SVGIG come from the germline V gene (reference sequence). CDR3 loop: CAWRGLAGGYDTQYF. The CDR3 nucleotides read TGTGCCTGGAGGGGACTAGCGGGGGGTTACGATACGCAGTATTTT.

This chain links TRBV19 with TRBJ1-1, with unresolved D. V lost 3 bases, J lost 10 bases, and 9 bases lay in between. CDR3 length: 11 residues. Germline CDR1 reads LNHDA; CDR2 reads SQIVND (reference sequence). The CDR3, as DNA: TGTGCCAGTAGTATTGATCGGAGAGCTTTCTTT. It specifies CASSIDRRAFF.

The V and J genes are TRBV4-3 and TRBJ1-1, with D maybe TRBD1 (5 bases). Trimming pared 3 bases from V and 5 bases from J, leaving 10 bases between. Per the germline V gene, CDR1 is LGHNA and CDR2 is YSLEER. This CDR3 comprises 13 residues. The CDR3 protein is CASSHGGRTEAFF. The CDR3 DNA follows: TGCGCCAGCAGCCACGGGGGGAGGACTGAAGCTTTCTTT.

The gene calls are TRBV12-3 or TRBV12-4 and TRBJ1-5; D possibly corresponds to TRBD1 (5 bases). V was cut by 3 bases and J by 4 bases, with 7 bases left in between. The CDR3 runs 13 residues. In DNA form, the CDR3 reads TGTGCCAGCAGTTTCAGGGAAAATCAGCCCCAGCATTTT. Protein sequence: CASSFRENQPQHF.

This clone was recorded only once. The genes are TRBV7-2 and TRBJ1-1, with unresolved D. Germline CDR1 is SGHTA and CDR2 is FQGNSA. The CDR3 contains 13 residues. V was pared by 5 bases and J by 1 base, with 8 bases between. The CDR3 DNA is TGTGCCAGCAGCCGAGGGAGGAACACTGAAGCTTTCTTT. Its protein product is CASSRGRNTEAFF.

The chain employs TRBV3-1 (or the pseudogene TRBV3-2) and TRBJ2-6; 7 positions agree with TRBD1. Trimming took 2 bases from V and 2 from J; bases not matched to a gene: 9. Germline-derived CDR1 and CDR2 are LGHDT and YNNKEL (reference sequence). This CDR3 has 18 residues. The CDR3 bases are TGTGCCAGCAGCCAACTTCGGGACAGAGCTCCTGGGGCCAACGTCCTGACTTTC. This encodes CASSQLRDRAPGANVLTF.

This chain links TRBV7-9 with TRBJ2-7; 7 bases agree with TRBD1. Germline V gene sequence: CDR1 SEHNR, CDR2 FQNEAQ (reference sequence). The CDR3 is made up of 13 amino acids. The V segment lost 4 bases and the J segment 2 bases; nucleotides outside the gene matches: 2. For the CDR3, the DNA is TGTGCCAGCAGCTGGACAGGTACCTACGAGCAGTACTTC. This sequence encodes CASSWTGTYEQYF.

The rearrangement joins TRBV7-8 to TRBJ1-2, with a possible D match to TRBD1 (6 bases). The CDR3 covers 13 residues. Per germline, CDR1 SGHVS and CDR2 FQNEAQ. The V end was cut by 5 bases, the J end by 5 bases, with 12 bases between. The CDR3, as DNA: TGTGCCAGCAGCCTTTCAGGACAGTATGGCTACACCTTC. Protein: CASSLSGQYGYTF. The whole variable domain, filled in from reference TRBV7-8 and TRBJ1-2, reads GAGVSQSPRYKVAKRGQDVALRCDPISGHVSLFWYQQALGQGPEFLTYFQNEAQLDKSGLPSDRFFAERPEGSVSTLKIQRTQQEDSAVYLCASSLSGQYGYTFGSGTRLTVV.

In DNA form, the CDR3 reads TGTGCCAGCAGTCGGGACTTAGCCTACGAGCAGTACTTC. This gives the protein CASSRDLAYEQYF. The V gene is TRBV2, the J gene TRBJ2-7; D is perhaps TRBD2 (6 bases). V was clipped by 5 bases and J by 2 bases, with 10 bases between them. Germline CDR1 is SNHLY and CDR2 is FYNNEI. The CDR3 spans 13 residues.

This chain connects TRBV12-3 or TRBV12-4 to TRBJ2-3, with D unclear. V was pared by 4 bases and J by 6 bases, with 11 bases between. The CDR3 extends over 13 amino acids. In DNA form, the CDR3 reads TGTGCCAGCAGTTCACGTCCCGGGGATACGCAGTATTTT. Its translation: CASSSRPGDTQYF.

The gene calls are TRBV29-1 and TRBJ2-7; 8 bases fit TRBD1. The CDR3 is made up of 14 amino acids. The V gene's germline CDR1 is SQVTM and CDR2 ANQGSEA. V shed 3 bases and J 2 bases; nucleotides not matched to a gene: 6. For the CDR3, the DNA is TGCAGCGTTGAGGCCAGGGGGCGGGCCTACGAGCAGTACTTC. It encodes CSVEARGRAYEQYF.

As DNA, the CDR3 is TGTGCCAGCAGCCCCACGGGTAATGGCTACACCTTC. Protein sequence: CASSPTGNGYTF. The V and J genes are TRBV5-4 and TRBJ1-2; unclear D gene. Germline CDR1 and CDR2: SGHNT and YYREEE (reference sequence). The CDR3 is 12 amino acids. Deletions cut 4 bases from V and 6 bases from J, with 10 bases between. Based on the CDR3 plus reference TRBV5-4 and TRBJ1-2, the full variable domain is ETGVTQSPTHLIKTRGQQVTLRCSSQSGHNTVSWYQQALGQGPQFIFQYYREEENGRGNFPPRFSGLQFPNYSSELNVNALELDDSALYLCASSPTGNGYTFGSGTRLTVV.

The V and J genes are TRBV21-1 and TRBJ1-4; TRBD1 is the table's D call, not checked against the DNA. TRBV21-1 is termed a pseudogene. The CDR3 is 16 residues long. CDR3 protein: CASSTKTGKTNEKLFF. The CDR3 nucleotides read TGTGCCAGCAGCACCAAAACAGGGAAGACTAATGAAAAACTGTTTTTT.

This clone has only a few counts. CDR3 DNA sequence: TGTGCCAGCAGCTTGGGGTGGGGCGCAGGGTCGAACACTGAAGCTTTCTTT. This sequence encodes CASSLGWGAGSNTEAFF. The chain recombines TRBV5-4 with TRBJ1-1; a possible D gene is TRBD1 (5 bases). V was clipped by 0 bases and J by 1 base, with 16 bases between them. CDR1 and CDR2 from the germline V gene are SGHNT and YYREEE (reference sequence). The CDR3 covers 17 residues. The whole variable domain, filled in from reference TRBV5-4 and TRBJ1-1, reads ETGVTQSPTHLIKTRGQQVTLRCSSQSGHNTVSWYQQALGQGPQFIFQYYREEENGRGNFPPRFSGLQFPNYSSELNVNALELDDSALYLCASSLGWGAGSNTEAFFGQGTRLTVV.

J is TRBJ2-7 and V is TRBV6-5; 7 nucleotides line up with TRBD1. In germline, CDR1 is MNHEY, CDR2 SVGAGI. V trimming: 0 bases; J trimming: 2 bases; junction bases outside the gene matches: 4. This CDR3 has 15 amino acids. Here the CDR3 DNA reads TGTGCCAGCAGTTACTCAGGGGGCACGACCTACGAGCAGTACTTC. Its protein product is CASSYSGGTTYEQYF.

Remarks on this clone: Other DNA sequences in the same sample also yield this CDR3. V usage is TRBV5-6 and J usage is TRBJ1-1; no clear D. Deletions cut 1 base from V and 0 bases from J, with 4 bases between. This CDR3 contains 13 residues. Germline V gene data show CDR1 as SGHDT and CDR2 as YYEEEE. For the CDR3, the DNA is TGTGCCAGCAGCTTGTCCATGAACACTGAAGCTTTCTTT. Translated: CASSLSMNTEAFF.

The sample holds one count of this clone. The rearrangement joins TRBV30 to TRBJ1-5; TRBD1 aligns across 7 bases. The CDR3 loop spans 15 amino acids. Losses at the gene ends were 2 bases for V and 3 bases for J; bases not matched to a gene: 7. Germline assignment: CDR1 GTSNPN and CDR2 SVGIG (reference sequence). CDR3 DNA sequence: TGTGCCTGGAGTCTCCCGGGACAGTACAATCAGCCCCAGCATTTT. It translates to CAWSLPGQYNQPQHF.

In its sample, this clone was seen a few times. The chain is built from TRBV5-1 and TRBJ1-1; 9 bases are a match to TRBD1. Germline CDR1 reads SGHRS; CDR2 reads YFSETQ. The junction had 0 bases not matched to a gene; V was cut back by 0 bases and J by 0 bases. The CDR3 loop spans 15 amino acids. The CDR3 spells CASSLGTGVNTEAFF. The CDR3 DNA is TGCGCCAGCAGCTTGGGGACAGGGGTGAACACTGAAGCTTTCTTT.

CDR3 residues: CASPPSITGVAADTQYF. For the CDR3, the DNA is TGTGCCAGCCCCCCCTCAATAACCGGGGTCGCGGCGGATACGCAGTATTTT. The gene calls are TRBV28 and TRBJ2-3; weak D call: TRBD2 (5 bases). The CDR3 totals 17 residues. Germline CDR1 and CDR2: MDHEN and SYDVKM. V was pared by 8 bases and J by 6 bases, with 27 bases between.

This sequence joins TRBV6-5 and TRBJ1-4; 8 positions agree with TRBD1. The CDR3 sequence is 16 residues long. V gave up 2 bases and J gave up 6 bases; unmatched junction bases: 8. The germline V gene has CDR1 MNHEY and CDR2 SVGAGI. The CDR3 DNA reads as TGTGCCAGCAGTTACCTCAACAGGGGGGTCGATGAAAAACTGTTTTTT. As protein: CASSYLNRGVDEKLFF.

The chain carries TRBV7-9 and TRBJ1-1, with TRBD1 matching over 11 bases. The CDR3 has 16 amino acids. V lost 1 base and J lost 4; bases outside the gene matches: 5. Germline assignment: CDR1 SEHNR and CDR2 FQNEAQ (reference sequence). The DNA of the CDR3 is TGTGCCAGCAGCTTAGACCGAGGACAGGGGGCCACTGAAGCTTTCTTT. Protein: CASSLDRGQGATEAFF.

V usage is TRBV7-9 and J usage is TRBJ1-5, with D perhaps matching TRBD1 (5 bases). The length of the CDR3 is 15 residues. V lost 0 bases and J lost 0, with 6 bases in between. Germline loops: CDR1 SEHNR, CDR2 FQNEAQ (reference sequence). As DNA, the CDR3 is TGTGCCAGCAGCTTAGCAGGGGATAGCAATCAGCCCCAGCATTTT. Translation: CASSLAGDSNQPQHF.

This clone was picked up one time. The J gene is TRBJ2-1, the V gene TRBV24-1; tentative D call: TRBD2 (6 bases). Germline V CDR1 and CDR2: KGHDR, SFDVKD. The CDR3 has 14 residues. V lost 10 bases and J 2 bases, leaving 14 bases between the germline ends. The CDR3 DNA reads TGTGCCACATCTCGGGGGAGCCCCTACAATGAGCAGTTCTTC. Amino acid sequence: CATSRGSPYNEQFF.

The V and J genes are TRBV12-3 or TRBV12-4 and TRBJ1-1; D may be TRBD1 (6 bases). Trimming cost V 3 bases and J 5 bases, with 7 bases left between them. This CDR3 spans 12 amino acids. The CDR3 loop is CASSFQGTEAFF. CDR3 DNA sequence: TGTGCCAGCAGTTTTCAGGGGACTGAAGCTTTCTTT.